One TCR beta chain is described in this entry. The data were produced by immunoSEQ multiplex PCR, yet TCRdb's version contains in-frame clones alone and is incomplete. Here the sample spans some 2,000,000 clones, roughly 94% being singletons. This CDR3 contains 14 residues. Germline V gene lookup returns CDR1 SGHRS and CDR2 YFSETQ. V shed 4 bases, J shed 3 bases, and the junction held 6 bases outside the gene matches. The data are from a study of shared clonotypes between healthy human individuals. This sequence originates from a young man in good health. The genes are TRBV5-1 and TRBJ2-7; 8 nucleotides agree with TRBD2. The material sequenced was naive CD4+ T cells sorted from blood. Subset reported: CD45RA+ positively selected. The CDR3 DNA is TGCGCCAGCAGCGCGAGCGGGGGTCTCTACGAGCAGTACTTC. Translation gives CASSASGGLYEQYF. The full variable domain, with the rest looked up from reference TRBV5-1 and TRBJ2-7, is KAGVTQTPRYLIKTRGQQVTLSCSPISGHRSVSWYQQTPGQGLQFLFEYFSETQRNKGNFPGRFSGRQFSNSRSEMNVSTLELGDSALYLCASSASGGLYEQYFGPGTRLTVT.